The 32 T cell receptor beta chains below come from one sample, sequenced in a study of blood T cell repertoires in COVID-19. Clones were read by immunoSEQ multiplex PCR, and TCRdb kept only the in-frame ones, dropping some. The table has 150,000 or so clones, roughly four fifths seen once. Sequencing input: peripheral blood. Source of these receptors: an older woman with acute or convalescent COVID-19.

The genes are TRBV18 and TRBJ2-2; a weak D match, TRBD1 (5 bases). Trimming cost V 2 bases and J 4 bases, with 11 bases left between them. The CDR3 totals 15 residues. Germline CDR1 KGHSH, CDR2 LQKENI. The CDR3 DNA follows: TGTGCCAGCTCACCAGACCAGGGTAGCACCGGGGAGCTGTTTTTT. Residues: CASSPDQGSTGELFF.

The chain combines TRBV24-1 with TRBJ1-2, with D maybe TRBD1 (6 bases). CDR3 length: 15 amino acids. Trimming left V 4 bases short and J 0 bases short, with 11 bases between. The germline gives CDR1 KGHDR, CDR2 SFDVKD. DNA of the CDR3: TGTGCCACCAGTGACCCGGACAGTTCTAACTATGGCTACACCTTC. This sequence encodes CATSDPDSSNYGYTF.

The genes are TRBV5-1 and TRBJ1-1; TRBD1 agrees at 7 bases. This CDR3 is built from 14 residues. V lost 5 bases, J lost 4 bases, and 8 bases stayed unmatched. CDR1 and CDR2 from the germline V gene are SGHRS and YFSETQ. The CDR3 DNA reads TGCGCCAGCAGACGAGACAGGGCGAGCACTGAAGCTTTCTTT. Amino acids: CASRRDRASTEAFF.

The chain recombines TRBV11-2 with TRBJ1-1; possible D gene TRBD1, 6 bases. Germline V gene sequence: CDR1 SGHAT, CDR2 FQNNGV. CDR3 size: 15 residues. V shed 5 bases and J shed 0 bases, with 13 bases lying between them. For the CDR3, the DNA is TGTGCCAGCAGCCCCCAACAGGGAATGAACACTGAAGCTTTCTTT. Its translation: CASSPQQGMNTEAFF. The whole variable domain, remainder taken from reference TRBV11-2 and TRBJ1-1, is EAGVAQSPRYKIIEKRQSVAFWCNPISGHATLYWYQQILGQGPKLLIQFQNNGVVDDSQLPKDRFSAERLKGVDSTLKIQPAKLEDSAVYLCASSPQQGMNTEAFFGQGTRLTVV.

A remark on this clone: This sample includes further DNA sequences coding for the same CDR3. The chain combines TRBV6-2 or TRBV6-3 with TRBJ1-5, with D possibly being TRBD1 (6 bases). Per the germline V gene, CDR1 is MNHEY and CDR2 is SVGEGT. This CDR3 is 15 amino acids long. With 5 bases removed from V and 2 bases from J, the gap between germline ends came to 13 bases. Here the CDR3 reads CASSLTGLGNQPQHF. CDR3 bases: TGTGCCAGCAGTCTTACAGGGTTGGGCAATCAGCCCCAGCATTTT.

This clone was recorded a few times. The chain employs TRBV28 and TRBJ1-1; a possible D gene is TRBD1 (6 bases). CDR1 and CDR2 (germline): MDHEN, SYDVKM. The CDR3 totals 13 residues. The V and J ends lost 7 bases and 8 bases respectively, with 17 bases between them. The CDR3 DNA follows: TGTGCCAGCAATCGGATGGGGGCCCGGGAAGCTTTCTTT. It is translated as CASNRMGAREAFF.

This clone was seen just once. At one of its ends the junction is not consistent with the germline gene, which may arise from a read error. The chain couples TRBV7-7 to TRBJ2-2, with D possibly being TRBD1 (6 bases). Germline lookup yields CDR1 SSHAT and CDR2 FNYEAQ (reference sequence). The CDR3 extends over 15 amino acids. Written as DNA, the CDR3 is TGTGCTAGCAGCCCCTCGGGCAGGGGCACCGGGGAGCTGTTTTTT. Translation: CASSPSGRGTGELFF. Drawing the rest from reference TRBV7-7 and TRBJ2-2, the complete variable domain is GAGVSQSPRYKVTKRGQDVTLRCDPISSHATLYWYQQALGQGPEFLTYFNYEAQPDKSGLPSDRFSAERPEGSISTLTIQRTEQRDSAMYRCASSPSGRGTGELFFGEGSRLTVL.

V gene TRBV3-1 (or the pseudogene TRBV3-2) combines with J gene TRBJ1-5; D perhaps matches TRBD1 (6 bases). Germline V lookup: CDR1 LGHDT, CDR2 YNNKEL (reference sequence). This CDR3 has 14 residues. The V end was cut by 6 bases, the J end by 7 bases, with 16 bases between. The CDR3: CASSRGGAHQPQHF. The CDR3 DNA is TGTGCCAGCAGTAGGGGGGGGGCTCACCAGCCCCAGCATTTT.

The chain joins TRBV3-1 (or the pseudogene TRBV3-2) to TRBJ1-6, with no clear D. CDR1 and CDR2 (germline): LGHDT, YNNKEL (reference sequence). The CDR3 consists of 12 residues. The V end lost 5 bases, the J end lost 10 bases, and 9 bases lay between the germline ends. CDR3 sequence (DNA): TGTGCCAGCAGCGAGGCAGTATCACCCCTCCACTTT. As protein: CASSEAVSPLHF.

The chain carries TRBV29-1 and TRBJ1-2; perhaps TRBD1 as D (6 bases). V lost 4 bases, J lost 5 bases, and 14 bases lay in between. Per the germline V gene, CDR1 is SQVTM and CDR2 is ANQGSEA. There are 13 residues in the CDR3. The CDR3 nucleotides read TGCAGCGTTGTCGCAGGGGCCGTATATGGCTACACCTTC. Protein: CSVVAGAVYGYTF.

This chain connects TRBV28 to TRBJ1-3, with D possibly being TRBD1 (5 bases). Germline-derived CDR1 and CDR2 are MDHEN and SYDVKM. The CDR3 sequence is 15 residues long. Trimming left V 5 bases short and J 5 bases short, with 16 bases between. The CDR3 spells CASSGRQNRRNTIYF. CDR3 nucleotides: TGTGCCAGCAGTGGACGACAGAACCGGAGAAACACCATATATTTT.

This chain uses TRBV6-5 with TRBJ2-3, with 8 bases that match TRBD1. The V gene's germline CDR1 is MNHEY and CDR2 SVGAGI. The CDR3 has 13 amino acids. With 6 bases clipped from V and 1 base from J, the junction kept 0 bases outside the gene matches. The CDR3 DNA reads TGTGCCAGCAGGGGACAGGGCACAGATACGCAGTATTTT. Translated, it gives CASRGQGTDTQYF.

The chain links TRBV2 to TRBJ2-1, with TRBD2 matching over 11 bases. The CDR3 length is 17 residues. Germline loops: CDR1 SNHLY, CDR2 FYNNEI. J was trimmed by 0 bases and V by 6 bases; bases with no gene match: 7. CDR3 sequence reads: CASRPTSGGSSYNEQFF. CDR3 coding DNA: TGTGCCAGCAGACCTACTAGCGGGGGTAGCTCCTACAATGAGCAGTTCTTC.

This clone appeared a single time. The CDR3 loop is CASSLVGVNTIPSGANVLTF. CDR3 sequence (DNA): TGTGCCAGCAGCTTAGTAGGGGTGAACACAATCCCCTCTGGGGCCAACGTCCTGACTTTC. The rearrangement uses TRBV7-8 and TRBJ2-6, with D possibly matching TRBD1 (5 bases). The CDR3 has 20 residues. Per the germline V gene, CDR1 is SGHVS and CDR2 is FQNEAQ. Trimming shortened V by 1 base and J by 0 bases, and 19 bases separated the two germline ends. The full variable domain, in which reference TRBV7-8 and TRBJ2-6 provide the parts outside the CDR3, is GAGVSQSPRYKVAKRGQDVALRCDPISGHVSLFWYQQALGQGPEFLTYFQNEAQLDKSGLPSDRFFAERPEGSVSTLKIQRTQQEDSAVYLCASSLVGVNTIPSGANVLTFGAGSRLTVL.

The CDR3 protein is CASSKAGRASYEQYV. The CDR3 DNA follows: TGTGCCAGCAGCAAAGCGGGCAGAGCCTCCTACGAGCAGTACGTC. The rearrangement links TRBV21-1 to TRBJ2-7; the DNA was not used to check the table's D call, TRBD1. TRBV21-1 is listed as a pseudogene. The CDR3 runs 15 residues.

V and J are TRBV5-1 and TRBJ1-6; a weak D match, TRBD1 (5 bases). V lost 6 bases to trimming and J lost 0 bases, with 10 bases between them. The CDR3 covers 15 residues. The germline V gene encodes CDR1 SGHRS and CDR2 YFSETQ. In DNA, the CDR3 is TGCGCCAGCACCCTGGGGGGCTCCTATAATTCACCCCTCCACTTT. It codes for CASTLGGSYNSPLHF.

This clone occurred once. This chain uses TRBV29-1 with TRBJ2-5; D might be TRBD1 (5 bases). Germline CDR1 SQVTM, CDR2 ANQGSEA. Trimming removed 2 bases from V and 5 bases from J, with 12 bases in between. The length of the CDR3 is 13 residues. In nucleotides, the CDR3 is TGCAGCGTTGAACAGGGATCAGGGGAGACCCAGTACTTC. Its translation is CSVEQGSGETQYF.

V and J are TRBV19 and TRBJ2-2, with D tentatively TRBD2 (5 bases). Germline CDR1 and CDR2: LNHDA and SQIVND (reference sequence). Trimming pared 1 base from V and 4 bases from J, leaving 13 bases between. The CDR3 extends over 16 amino acids. Here the CDR3 reads CASSIAGVISTGELFF. Here the CDR3 DNA reads TGTGCCAGTAGTATAGCCGGGGTTATTAGCACCGGGGAGCTGTTTTTT.

CDR3 sequence (DNA): TGCAGTGCTACAGGGTCTGGCTACACCTTC. The encoded protein is CSATGSGYTF. The chain uses TRBV20-1 and TRBJ1-2, with a possible D match to TRBD1 (5 bases). The CDR3 has 10 amino acids. The germline V gene encodes CDR1 DFQATT and CDR2 SNEGSKA (reference sequence). V gave up 4 bases and J gave up 7 bases, with 7 bases separating them.

This clone showed up just once. This chain connects TRBV7-6 to TRBJ2-2; 8 nucleotides match TRBD1. V trimming: 5 bases; J trimming: 1 base; junction bases outside the gene matches: 12. The CDR3 has 18 residues. Germline values: CDR1 SGHVS, CDR2 FNYEAQ. CDR3 nucleotides: TGTGCCAGCAGCCCCCGCGCAGGGGGCCTTTGGAACACCGGGGAGCTGTTTTTT. It translates to CASSPRAGGLWNTGELFF.

The V gene is TRBV7-9, the J gene TRBJ1-5; 7 bases match TRBD1. This CDR3 has 14 amino acids. Germline CDR1 SEHNR, CDR2 FQNEAQ (reference sequence). After removal of 10 bases from V and 4 bases from J, the junction contained 10 bases not matched to a gene. This CDR3 is CATRAEGANQPQHF. CDR3 sequence (DNA): TGTGCCACCCGTGCCGAGGGGGCAAATCAGCCCCAGCATTTT.

This rearrangement joins TRBV5-1 to TRBJ1-2; D is uncertain. Germline V gene sequence: CDR1 SGHRS, CDR2 YFSETQ. Trimming removed 0 bases from V and 3 bases from J, with 6 bases in between. The CDR3 covers 13 residues. The CDR3 region is CASSLVADYGYTF. For the CDR3, the DNA is TGCGCCAGCAGCTTGGTAGCGGACTATGGCTACACCTTC.

The gene calls are TRBV18 and TRBJ1-2; no clear D. V lost 6 bases to trimming and J lost 7 bases, with 15 bases between them. Germline-derived CDR1 and CDR2 are KGHSH and LQKENI. CDR3 size: 13 residues. CDR3 protein: CASSADNLGGYTF. Written as DNA, the CDR3 is TGTGCCAGCTCGGCGGATAATCTCGGTGGCTACACCTTC.

There are a few counts of this clone. Other nucleotide sequences from this sample produce the same CDR3. The V and J genes are TRBV18 and TRBJ1-1, with D unclear. Trimming shortened V by 4 bases and J by 0 bases, and 9 bases separated the two germline ends. The CDR3 consists of 14 residues. The germline V gene encodes CDR1 KGHSH and CDR2 LQKENI. CDR3 DNA: TGTGCCAGCTCACTTGGACTGATGAACACTGAAGCTTTCTTT. Its translation: CASSLGLMNTEAFF.

The rearrangement links TRBV4-1 to TRBJ2-2; no firm D call. V dropped 0 bases and J dropped 0 bases, with 8 bases sitting between them. Germline CDR1 is MGHRA and CDR2 is YSYEKL. This CDR3 contains 16 residues. The CDR3, as DNA: TGCGCCAGCAGCCAAGAACCGGTCGCGAACACCGGGGAGCTGTTTTTT. Translating gives CASSQEPVANTGELFF.

Of note for this clone: The junction and the germline gene differ at one end; a read error may be behind it. The chain employs TRBV5-4 and TRBJ2-1; D call uncertain. Germline V gives CDR1 SGHNT, CDR2 YYREEE (reference sequence). The CDR3 has 13 amino acids. Here the CDR3 reads CASSLNSYNEQFF. CDR3 in DNA: TGTGCCAGCAGCTTAAACAGCTACAATGAACAGTTCTTC.

In its sample, this clone was seen once. The chain employs TRBV28 and TRBJ2-7, with TRBD2 identical over 9 bases. V was pared by 6 bases and J by 1 base, with 7 bases of the junction left unmatched. The CDR3 extends over 15 amino acids. The germline V gene has CDR1 MDHEN and CDR2 SYDVKM. The CDR3 region is CASSSGTSLSYEQYV. The CDR3 DNA follows: TGTGCCAGCAGCTCCGGGACTAGCCTGTCCTACGAGCAGTACGTC.

The chain joins TRBV28 to TRBJ1-2; the match to TRBD1 covers 8 bases. The CDR3 loop spans 13 amino acids. Germline V lookup: CDR1 MDHEN, CDR2 SYDVKM. With V trimmed by 10 bases and J by 4 bases, 8 bases remained unmatched. The CDR3 region is CATGTGSLYGYTF. The CDR3 DNA sequence: TGTGCCACCGGGACAGGCTCCCTCTATGGCTACACCTTC.

The chain joins TRBV7-9 to TRBJ1-1, with TRBD1 matching 7 bases. The CDR3 loop spans 14 amino acids. With V trimmed by 3 bases and J by 1 base, 2 bases remained unmatched. Germline V CDR1 and CDR2: SEHNR, FQNEAQ (reference sequence). Written as DNA, the CDR3 is TGTGCCAGCAGCTTGACAGGGCGGAACACTGAAGCTTTCTTT. This translates into CASSLTGRNTEAFF.

The V call is TRBV19, the J call TRBJ2-3, with 8 bases aligning to TRBD1. The CDR3 consists of 16 residues. J gave up 3 bases and V 1 base, and 6 bases lay outside the gene matches. From germline, CDR1 is LNHDA and CDR2 SQIVND (reference sequence). The CDR3: CASSIGSTGGTDTQYF. CDR3 bases: TGTGCCAGTAGTATAGGGAGTACAGGGGGTACAGATACGCAGTATTTT.

The V call is TRBV6-5, the J call TRBJ2-2, with D tentatively TRBD1 (6 bases). The germline gives CDR1 MNHEY, CDR2 SVGAGI. Trimming took off 0 bases at V and 5 bases at J, with 13 bases between the two ends. The CDR3 contains 16 residues. CDR3: CASSYSGRGRTGELFF. CDR3 nucleotides: TGTGCCAGCAGTTACTCAGGCAGGGGTAGGACCGGGGAGCTGTTTTTT.

This clone was detected a few times. The chain joins TRBV13 to TRBJ2-7; a possible D gene is TRBD2 (6 bases). The germline V gene encodes CDR1 PRHDT and CDR2 FYEKMQ (reference sequence). V dropped 10 bases and J dropped 0 bases, with 13 bases sitting between them. CDR3 length: 13 residues. The CDR3 is CATADSGSYEQYF. The CDR3 DNA is TGTGCCACAGCGGATAGCGGCTCCTACGAGCAGTACTTC.